This paragraph reports one T cell receptor (beta chain). Its antigen remains unidentified. Data came from immunoSEQ multiplex PCR; TCRdb stores just in-frame clones and leaves some out. The sample contains over 40,000 clones, about 95% of which appear only once. This sample was included in a study of T cells in tuberculosis. Broader study findings: Active tuberculosis patients had shorter CDR3-alpha; the beta difference was nonsignificant.

V dropped 4 bases and J dropped 2 bases, with 9 bases sitting between them. The germline gives CDR1 MNHEY, CDR2 SVGAGI. This CDR3 is 15 amino acids long. Each clinical donor contributed on average around 100,000 T cells from unsorted cryopreserved PBMC. The V gene is TRBV6-5, the J gene TRBJ2-6, with D maybe TRBD1 (6 bases). The sample was PBMCs. The clonotype comes from a donor between 10 and 35 years old with latent tuberculosis or without tuberculosis infection. CDR3 loop: CASSSNRAGANVLTF. For the CDR3, the DNA is TGTGCCAGCAGTTCCAACAGGGCTGGGGCCAACGTCCTGACTTTC.